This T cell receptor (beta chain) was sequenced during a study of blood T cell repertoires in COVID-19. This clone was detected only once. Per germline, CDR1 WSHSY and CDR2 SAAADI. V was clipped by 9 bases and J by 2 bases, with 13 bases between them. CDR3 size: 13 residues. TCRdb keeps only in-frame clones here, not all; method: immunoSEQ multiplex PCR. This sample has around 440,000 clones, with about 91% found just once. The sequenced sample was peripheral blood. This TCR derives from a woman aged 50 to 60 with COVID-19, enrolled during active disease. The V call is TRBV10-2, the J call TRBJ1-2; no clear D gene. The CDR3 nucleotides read TGCGCCAGTGCATCGGGGAGCAACTATGGCTACACCTTC. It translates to CASASGSNYGYTF.